This T cell receptor (beta chain) was identified during a study of CD8+CD57+ T cells in acquired aplastic anemia. Across the whole study: The DNA of sorted CD4+ and CD8+ cells averaged around 3 ug.

This CDR3 region has 13 residues. Germline lookup yields CDR1 DFQATT and CDR2 SNEGSKA (reference sequence). V was clipped by 3 bases and J by 5 bases, with 10 bases between them. General observations from the study: Around 30 sequences, all CD8+ CDR3, were shared between patients and controls. Patients showed no significant difference from controls in CD8+ Simpson's diversity.

TCR beta VDJ and CDR3 were profiled, and genomic DNA was the template. TCRdb redid the calling of the reads with MiXCR, one entry per CDR3 protein. There are 200,000 or so distinct CDR3 sequences in the sample; more than 45% occur only once, and approximately 9.7% lies in the top ten. Selection for sequencing was limited to patients who had shown CD8+CD57+ cell expansion by flow cytometry. A note on this clonotype: The antigen is not known.

This receptor was taken from a human donor with aplastic anemia. The chain uses TRBV20-1 and TRBJ1-4; perhaps TRBD1 as D (6 bases). The sample taken for sequencing was sorted CD4+, CD8+, or CD8+CD57+ T cells (not recorded which) from PBMCs. Here the CDR3 reads CSARDGQNEKLFF. CDR3 sequence (DNA): TGCAGTGCTAGGGACGGACAGAATGAAAAACTGTTTTTT.